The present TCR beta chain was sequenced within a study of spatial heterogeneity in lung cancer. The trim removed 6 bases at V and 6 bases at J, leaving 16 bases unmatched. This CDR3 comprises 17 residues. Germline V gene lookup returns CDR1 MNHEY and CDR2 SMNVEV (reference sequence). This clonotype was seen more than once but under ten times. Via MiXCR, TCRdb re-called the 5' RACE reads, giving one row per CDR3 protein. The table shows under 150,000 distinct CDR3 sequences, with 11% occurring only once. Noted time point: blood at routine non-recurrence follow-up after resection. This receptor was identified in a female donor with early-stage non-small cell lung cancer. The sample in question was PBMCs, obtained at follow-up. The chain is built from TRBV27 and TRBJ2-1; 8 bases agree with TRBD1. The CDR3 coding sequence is TGTGCCAGCAGAAACCCAAAGGACAGGGTTTTTTTCAATGAGCAGTTCTTC. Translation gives CASRNPKDRVFFNEQFF.